This TCR beta chain was documented in a study of human T cells and chemical hapten exposure. Study in general: Patients were mainly female, each with alopecia areata, totalis or universalis. Notes on the study in general: TCRs at high frequency, those above 1 in 1000, did not change with DPC sensitization. PT1 expanded TCR numbers tracked positively with patch test score.

The time point: patch test 2, 6 weeks after DPC sensitization. Sample treatment: therapeutic diphenylcyclopropenone sensitization with weekly scalp DPC. Unfractionated whole blood was the source of the extracted total RNA. A single count supports this clonotype. Its target is not known. Each CDR3 protein is one row after TCRdb ran MiXCR on the RACE reads. Here the sample spans tens of thousands of distinct CDR3 sequences, around 10% being singletons. The germline V gene has CDR1 SGHTA and CDR2 FQGNSA. The ends were cut back, 4 bases at V and 6 bases at J, with 11 bases in the middle. This CDR3 region has 13 residues.

The receptor's source is a man between 18 and 29 years old with alopecia areata. Some clones in this sample may be carry-over from other donors' samples. Sample: whole blood, taken in connection with sensitization to the hapten diphenylcyclopropenone (DPC). The V gene is TRBV7-2, the J gene TRBJ2-3; D remains ambiguous. This CDR3 is CASSSTGSDTQYF. The CDR3 DNA reads TGTGCCAGCAGCTCCACGGGTTCGGATACGCAGTATTTT.